This section outlines one TCR beta chain sequence together with its context. Source study methods: Amplification of reference gene primers provided the estimated nucleated cell counts. Sequencing used immunoSEQ multiplex PCR; TCRdb keeps in-frame clones, though not all of them. V, J and clone size derive from that table, while D and trimming were established from the DNA sequence. Of some 110,000 clones detected, roughly 91% appear once; the ten largest clones hold 6%. These data belong to a study of blood T cell repertoires in COVID-19. Across the study: Specimens from acute and convalescent COVID-19 originated in the United States, Italy and Spain. T cells, B-cell-depleted T cells, or PBMCs provided the cDNA or gDNA that served as material.

V lost 8 bases and J lost 3; bases outside the gene matches: 9. Germline V CDR1 and CDR2: LGHDT, YNNKEL (reference sequence). The CDR3 length is 15 residues. The receptor's source is a human donor in a cohort sampled during active COVID-19. The material sequenced was peripheral blood. The chain carries TRBV3-1 (or the pseudogene TRBV3-2) and TRBJ2-2; 7 positions agree with TRBD2. CDR3 bases: TGTGCCAGCGGACGAGGACTAGACCACACCGGGGAGCTGTTTTTT. Residues: CASGRGLDHTGELFF.